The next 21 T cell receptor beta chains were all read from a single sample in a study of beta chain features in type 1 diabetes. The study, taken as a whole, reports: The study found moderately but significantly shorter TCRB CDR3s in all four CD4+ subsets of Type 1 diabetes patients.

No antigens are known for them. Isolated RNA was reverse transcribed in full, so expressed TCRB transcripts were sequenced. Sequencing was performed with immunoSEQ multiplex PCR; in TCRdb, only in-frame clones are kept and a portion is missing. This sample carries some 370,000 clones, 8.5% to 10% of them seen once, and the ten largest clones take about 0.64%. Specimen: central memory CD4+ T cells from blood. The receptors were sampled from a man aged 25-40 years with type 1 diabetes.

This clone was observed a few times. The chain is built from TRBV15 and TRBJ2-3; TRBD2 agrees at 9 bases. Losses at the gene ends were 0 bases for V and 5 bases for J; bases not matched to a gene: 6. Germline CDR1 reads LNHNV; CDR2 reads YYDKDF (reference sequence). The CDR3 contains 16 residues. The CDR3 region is CATSRESNSGRDTQYF. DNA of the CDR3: TGTGCCACCAGCAGAGAGTCGAATAGCGGGAGAGATACGCAGTATTTT.

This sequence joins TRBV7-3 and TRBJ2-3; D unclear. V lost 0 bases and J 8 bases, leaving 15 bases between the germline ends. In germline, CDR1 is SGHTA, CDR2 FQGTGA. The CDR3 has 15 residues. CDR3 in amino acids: CASSLTGNSQVTQYF. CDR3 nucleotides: TGTGCCAGCAGCTTAACGGGGAACTCTCAGGTTACGCAGTATTTT.

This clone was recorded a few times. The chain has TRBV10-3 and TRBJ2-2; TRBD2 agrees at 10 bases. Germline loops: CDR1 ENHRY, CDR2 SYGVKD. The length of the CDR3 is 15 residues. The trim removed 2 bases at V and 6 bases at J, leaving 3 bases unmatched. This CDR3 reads CAISEPSGSPGELFF. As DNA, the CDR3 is TGTGCCATCAGTGAGCCTAGCGGGAGCCCCGGGGAGCTGTTTTTT.

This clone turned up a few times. CDR3 loop: CASSVYSRILQSNEQFF. The CDR3 bases are TGTGCCAGCAGCGTTTATTCCCGAATTCTCCAATCAAATGAGCAGTTCTTC. The chain recombines TRBV9 with TRBJ2-1; no definite D call. Trimming removed 2 bases at V and 7 bases at J, with 22 bases between. Germline V gene sequence: CDR1 SGDLS, CDR2 YYNGEE. There are 17 residues in the CDR3. Based on the CDR3 plus reference TRBV9 and TRBJ2-1, the full variable domain is DSGVTQTPKHLITATGQRVTLRCSPRSGDLSVYWYQQSLDQGLQFLIQYYNGEERAKGNILERFSAQQFPDLHSELNLSSLELGDSALYFCASSVYSRILQSNEQFFGPGTRLTVL.

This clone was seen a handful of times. CDR3 bases: TGTGCCAGCAGCTGGGGACAGGCCACCGGGGAGCTGTTTTTT. Its translation: CASSWGQATGELFF. This rearrangement joins TRBV7-2 to TRBJ2-2; TRBD1 matches at 8 bases. Germline lookup yields CDR1 SGHTA and CDR2 FQGNSA. After removal of 4 bases from V and 4 bases from J, the junction contained 2 bases not matched to a gene. There are 14 residues in the CDR3.

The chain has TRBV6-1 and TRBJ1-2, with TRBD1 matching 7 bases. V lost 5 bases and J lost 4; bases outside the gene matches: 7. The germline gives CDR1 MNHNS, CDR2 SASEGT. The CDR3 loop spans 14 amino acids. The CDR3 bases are TGTGCCAGCAGTCTCCGACAGGGCCCCTATGGCTACACCTTC. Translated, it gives CASSLRQGPYGYTF.

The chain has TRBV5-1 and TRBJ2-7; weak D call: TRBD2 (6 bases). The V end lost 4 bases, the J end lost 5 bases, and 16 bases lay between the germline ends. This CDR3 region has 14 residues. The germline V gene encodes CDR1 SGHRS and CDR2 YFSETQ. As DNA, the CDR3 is TGCGCCAGCAGCCCTTATGAGGGAGGCAACGAGCAGTACTTC. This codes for CASSPYEGGNEQYF.

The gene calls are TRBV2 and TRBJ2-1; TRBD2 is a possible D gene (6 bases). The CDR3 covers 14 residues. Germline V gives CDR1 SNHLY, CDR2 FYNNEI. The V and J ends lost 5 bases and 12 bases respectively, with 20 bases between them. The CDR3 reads CASSLDGRDSVQFF. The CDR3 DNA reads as TGTGCCAGCAGTCTGGACGGGAGAGACTCAGTGCAGTTCTTC.

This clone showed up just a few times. CDR3 amino acids: CASAYIGGTEAFF. The CDR3, as DNA: TGTGCTAGTGCCTACATTGGGGGCACTGAAGCTTTCTTT. V and J are TRBV12-5 and TRBJ1-1; D is perhaps TRBD1 (5 bases). From germline, CDR1 is LGHNT and CDR2 FRNRAP. Trimming pared 7 bases from V and 4 bases from J, leaving 13 bases between. The CDR3 is 13 amino acids.

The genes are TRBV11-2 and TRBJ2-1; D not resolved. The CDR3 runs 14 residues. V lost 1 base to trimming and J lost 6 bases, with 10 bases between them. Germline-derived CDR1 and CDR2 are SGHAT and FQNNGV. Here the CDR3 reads CASSLGSALNEQFF. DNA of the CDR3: TGTGCCAGCAGCTTAGGGTCCGCCCTCAATGAGCAGTTCTTC. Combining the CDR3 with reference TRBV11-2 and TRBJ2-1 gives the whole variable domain EAGVAQSPRYKIIEKRQSVAFWCNPISGHATLYWYQQILGQGPKLLIQFQNNGVVDDSQLPKDRFSAERLKGVDSTLKIQPAKLEDSAVYLCASSLGSALNEQFFGPGTRLTVL.

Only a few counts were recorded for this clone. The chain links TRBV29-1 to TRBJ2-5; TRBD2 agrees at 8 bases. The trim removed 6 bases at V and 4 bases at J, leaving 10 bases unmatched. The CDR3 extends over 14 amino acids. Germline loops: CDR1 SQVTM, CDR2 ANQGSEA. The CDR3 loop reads CSVRTGGGRETQYF. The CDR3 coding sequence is TGCAGCGTCCGAACCGGGGGGGGGAGAGAGACCCAGTACTTC.

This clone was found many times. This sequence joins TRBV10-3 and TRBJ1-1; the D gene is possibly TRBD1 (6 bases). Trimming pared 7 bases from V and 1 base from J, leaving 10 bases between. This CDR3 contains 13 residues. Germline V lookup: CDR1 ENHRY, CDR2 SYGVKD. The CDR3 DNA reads TGTGCCATCAAATTACAGGGGAACACTGAAGCTTTCTTT. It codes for CAIKLQGNTEAFF.

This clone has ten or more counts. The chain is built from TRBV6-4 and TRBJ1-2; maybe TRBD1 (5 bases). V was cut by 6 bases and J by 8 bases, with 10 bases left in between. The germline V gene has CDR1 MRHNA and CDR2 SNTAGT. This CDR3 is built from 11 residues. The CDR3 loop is CASRDKLGYTF. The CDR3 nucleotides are TGTGCCAGCAGGGACAAGCTAGGCTACACCTTC.

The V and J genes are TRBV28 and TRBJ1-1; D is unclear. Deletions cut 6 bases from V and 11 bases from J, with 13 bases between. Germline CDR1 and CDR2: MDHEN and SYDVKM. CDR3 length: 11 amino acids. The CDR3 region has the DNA TGTGCCAGCAGCTCGGCCTTGAGGGCTTTCTTT. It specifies CASSSALRAFF.

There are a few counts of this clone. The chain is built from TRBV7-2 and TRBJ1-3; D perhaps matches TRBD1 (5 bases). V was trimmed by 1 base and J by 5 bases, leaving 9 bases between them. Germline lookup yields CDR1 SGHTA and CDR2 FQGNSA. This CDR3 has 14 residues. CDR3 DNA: TGTGCCAGCAGCTTAGGGGACGGCAGAAACACCATATATTTT. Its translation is CASSLGDGRNTIYF.

CDR3 protein: CAISGPGQGTLETQYF. CDR3 coding DNA: TGTGCCATCAGTGGGCCGGGACAGGGGACCTTAGAGACCCAGTACTTC. The chain couples TRBV10-3 to TRBJ2-5, with TRBD1 matching 10 bases. Germline-derived CDR1 and CDR2 are ENHRY and SYGVKD. The CDR3 totals 16 residues. The V and J ends lost 4 bases and 4 bases, in that order; junction bases with no gene match: 9.

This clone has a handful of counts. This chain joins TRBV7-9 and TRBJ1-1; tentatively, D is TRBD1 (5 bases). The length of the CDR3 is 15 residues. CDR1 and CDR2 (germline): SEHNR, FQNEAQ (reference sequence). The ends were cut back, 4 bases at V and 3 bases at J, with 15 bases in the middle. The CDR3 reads CASSWGGIRDTEAFF. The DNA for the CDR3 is TGTGCCAGCAGCTGGGGGGGAATTAGGGACACTGAAGCTTTCTTT.

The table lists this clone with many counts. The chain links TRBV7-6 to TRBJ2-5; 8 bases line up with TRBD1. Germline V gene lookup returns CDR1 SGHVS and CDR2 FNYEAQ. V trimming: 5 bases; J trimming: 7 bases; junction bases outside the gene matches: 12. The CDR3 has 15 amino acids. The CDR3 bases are TGTGCCAGCAGCCCGTGGGACAGGTTAGGCGGGACCCAGTACTTC. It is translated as CASSPWDRLGGTQYF.

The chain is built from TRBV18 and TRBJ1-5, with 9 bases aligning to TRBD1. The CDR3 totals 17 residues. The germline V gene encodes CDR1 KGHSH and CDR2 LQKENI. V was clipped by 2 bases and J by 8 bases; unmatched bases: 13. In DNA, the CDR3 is TGTGCCAGCTCACCAACAGGCCCGGGACAGGGCGGGGAGCCCCAGCATTTT. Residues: CASSPTGPGQGGEPQHF.

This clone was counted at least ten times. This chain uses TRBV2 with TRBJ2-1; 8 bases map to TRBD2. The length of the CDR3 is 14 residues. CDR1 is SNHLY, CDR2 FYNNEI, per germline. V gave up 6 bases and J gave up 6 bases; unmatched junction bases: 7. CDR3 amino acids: CASSATSVGNEQFF. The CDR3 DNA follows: TGTGCCAGCAGCGCGACTAGCGTGGGCAATGAGCAGTTCTTC.

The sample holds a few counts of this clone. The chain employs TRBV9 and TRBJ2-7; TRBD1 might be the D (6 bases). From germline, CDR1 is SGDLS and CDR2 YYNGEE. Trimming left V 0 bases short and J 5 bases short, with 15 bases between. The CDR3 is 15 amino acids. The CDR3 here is CASSVEAGVRDEQYF. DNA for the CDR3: TGTGCCAGCAGCGTAGAAGCAGGGGTTCGGGACGAGCAGTACTTC.